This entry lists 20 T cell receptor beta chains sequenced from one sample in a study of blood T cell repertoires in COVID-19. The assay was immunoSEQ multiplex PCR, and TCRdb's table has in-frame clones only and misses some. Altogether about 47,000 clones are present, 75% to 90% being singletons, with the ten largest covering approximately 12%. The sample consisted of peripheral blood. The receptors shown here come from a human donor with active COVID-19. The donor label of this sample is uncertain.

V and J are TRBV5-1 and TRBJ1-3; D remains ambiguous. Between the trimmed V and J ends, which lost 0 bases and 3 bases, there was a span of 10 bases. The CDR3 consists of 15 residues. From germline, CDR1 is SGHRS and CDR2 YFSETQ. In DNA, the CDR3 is TGCGCCAGCAGCTTGGGTGGGCAGAGTGGAAACACCATATATTTT. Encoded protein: CASSLGGQSGNTIYF.

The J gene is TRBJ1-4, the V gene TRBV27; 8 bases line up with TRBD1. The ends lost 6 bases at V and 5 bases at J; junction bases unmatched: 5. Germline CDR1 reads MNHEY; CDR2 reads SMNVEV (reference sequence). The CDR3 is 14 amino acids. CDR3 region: CASRQQGGNEKLFF. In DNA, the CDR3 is TGTGCCAGCAGACAACAGGGGGGGAATGAAAAACTGTTTTTT. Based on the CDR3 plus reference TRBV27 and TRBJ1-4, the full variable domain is EAQVTQNPRYLITVTGKKLTVTCSQNMNHEYMSWYRQDPGLGLRQIYYSMNVEVTDKGDVPEGYKVSRKEKRNFPLILESPSPNQTSLYFCASRQQGGNEKLFFGSGTQLSVL.

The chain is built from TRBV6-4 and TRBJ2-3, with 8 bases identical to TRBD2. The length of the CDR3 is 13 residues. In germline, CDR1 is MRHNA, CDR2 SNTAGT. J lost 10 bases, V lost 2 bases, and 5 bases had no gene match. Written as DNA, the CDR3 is TGTGCCAGCAGTGACGAGCGGGGGTCGTCGCAGTATTTT. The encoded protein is CASSDERGSSQYF.

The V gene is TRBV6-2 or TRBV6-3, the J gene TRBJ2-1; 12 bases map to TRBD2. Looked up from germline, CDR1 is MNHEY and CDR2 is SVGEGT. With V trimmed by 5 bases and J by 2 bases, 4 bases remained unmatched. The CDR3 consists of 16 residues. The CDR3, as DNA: TGTGCCAGCAGTAGCGGACTAGCGGGGCCCTACAATGAGCAGTTCTTC. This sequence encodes CASSSGLAGPYNEQFF.

The CDR3 is CASSLGPRNSYNEQFF. The DNA for the CDR3 is TGTGCCAGCAGCTTAGGACCTAGAAACTCCTACAATGAGCAGTTCTTC. The rearrangement joins TRBV11-3 to TRBJ2-1; the D is unclear. CDR3 length: 16 residues. V dropped 1 base and J dropped 0 bases, with 10 bases sitting between them. The germline gives CDR1 SGHNT, CDR2 YENEEA. Complete variable domain (other parts from reference TRBV11-3 and TRBJ2-1): EAGVVQSPRYKIIEKKQPVAFWCNPISGHNTLYWYLQNLGQGPELLIRYENEEAVDDSQLPKDRFSAERLKGVDSTLKIQPAELGDSAVYLCASSLGPRNSYNEQFFGPGTRLTVL.

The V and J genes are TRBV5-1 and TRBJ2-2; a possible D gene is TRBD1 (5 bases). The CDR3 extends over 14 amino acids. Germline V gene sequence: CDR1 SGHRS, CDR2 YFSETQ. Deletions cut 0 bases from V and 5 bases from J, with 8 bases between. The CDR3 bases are TGCGCCAGCAGCTTGGGGCGACAGACCGGGGAGCTGTTTTTT. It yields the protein CASSLGRQTGELFF.

The CDR3 DNA sequence: TGTGCCAGCACCTCCCAGGGGAACACCGGGGAGCTGTTTTTT. The encoded protein is CASTSQGNTGELFF. The chain links TRBV2 to TRBJ2-2; TRBD1 is a possible D gene (5 bases). This CDR3 has 14 residues. The V and J ends lost 7 bases and 1 base respectively, with 10 bases between them. Germline CDR1 is SNHLY and CDR2 is FYNNEI.

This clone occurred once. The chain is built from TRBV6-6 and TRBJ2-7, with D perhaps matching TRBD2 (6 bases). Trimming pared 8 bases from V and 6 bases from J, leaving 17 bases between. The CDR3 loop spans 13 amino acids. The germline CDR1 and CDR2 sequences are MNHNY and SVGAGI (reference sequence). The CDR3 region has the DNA TGTGCCAGCGCATTAGGACTATCATCCGAGCAGTACTTC. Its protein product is CASALGLSSEQYF.

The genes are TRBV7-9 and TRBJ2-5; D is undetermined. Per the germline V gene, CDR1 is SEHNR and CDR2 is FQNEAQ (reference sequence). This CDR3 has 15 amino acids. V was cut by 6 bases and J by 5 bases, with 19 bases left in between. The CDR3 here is CASRNIARSLETQYF. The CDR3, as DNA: TGTGCCAGCAGAAACATAGCCCGGAGTTTGGAGACCCAGTACTTC.

CDR3 amino acids: CASSLQQGAGEKLFF. The CDR3 nucleotides are TGTGCCAGCAGCTTACAACAGGGGGCAGGGGAAAAACTGTTTTTT. The chain uses TRBV7-6 and TRBJ1-4; TRBD1 agrees at 9 bases. The CDR3 is made up of 15 amino acids. V gave up 2 bases and J gave up 8 bases; unmatched junction bases: 6. Germline CDR1 is SGHVS and CDR2 is FNYEAQ.

CDR3 sequence: CASSPPRWSTHGNTIYF. Here the CDR3 DNA reads TGTGCCAGCTCACCCCCGCGCTGGAGCACCCACGGAAACACCATATATTTT. The chain carries TRBV18 and TRBJ1-3; D call uncertain. The CDR3 is made up of 17 amino acids. The germline V and J ends were trimmed by 3 bases and 4 bases, with 19 bases remaining between them. CDR1 and CDR2 from the germline V gene are KGHSH and LQKENI.

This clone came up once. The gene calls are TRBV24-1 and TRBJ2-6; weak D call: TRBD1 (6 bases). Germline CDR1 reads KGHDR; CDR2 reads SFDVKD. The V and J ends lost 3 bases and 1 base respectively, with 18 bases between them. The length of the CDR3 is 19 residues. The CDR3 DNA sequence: TGTGCCACCAGTGATCAGTACCGGGACACCTATTCTGGGGCCAACGTCCTGACTTTC. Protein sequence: CATSDQYRDTYSGANVLTF.

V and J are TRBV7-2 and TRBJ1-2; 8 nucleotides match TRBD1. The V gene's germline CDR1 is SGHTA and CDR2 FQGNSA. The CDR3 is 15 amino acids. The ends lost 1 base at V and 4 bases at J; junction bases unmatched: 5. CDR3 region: CASSLEQGEAYGYTF. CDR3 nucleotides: TGTGCCAGCAGCTTAGAACAGGGGGAAGCCTATGGCTACACCTTC. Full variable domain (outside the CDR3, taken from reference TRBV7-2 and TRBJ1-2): GAGVSQSPSNKVTEKGKDVELRCDPISGHTALYWYRQSLGQGLEFLIYFQGNSAPDKSGLPSDRFSAERTGGSVSTLTIQRTQQEDSAVYLCASSLEQGEAYGYTFGSGTRLTVV.

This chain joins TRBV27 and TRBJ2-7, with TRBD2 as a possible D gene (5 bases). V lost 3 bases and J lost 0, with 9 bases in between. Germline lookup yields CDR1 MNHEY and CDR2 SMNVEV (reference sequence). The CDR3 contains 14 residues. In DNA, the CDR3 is TGTGCCAGCAGTTTTAGCGCTTACTCCTACGAGCAGTACTTC. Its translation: CASSFSAYSYEQYF.

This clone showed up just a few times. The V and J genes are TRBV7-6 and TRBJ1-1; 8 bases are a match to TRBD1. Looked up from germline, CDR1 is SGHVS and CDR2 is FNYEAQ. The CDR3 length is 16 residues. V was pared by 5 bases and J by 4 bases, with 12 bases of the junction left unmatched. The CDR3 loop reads CASSPWQGAGGTEAFF. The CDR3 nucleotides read TGTGCCAGCAGCCCTTGGCAGGGGGCAGGTGGCACTGAAGCTTTCTTT.

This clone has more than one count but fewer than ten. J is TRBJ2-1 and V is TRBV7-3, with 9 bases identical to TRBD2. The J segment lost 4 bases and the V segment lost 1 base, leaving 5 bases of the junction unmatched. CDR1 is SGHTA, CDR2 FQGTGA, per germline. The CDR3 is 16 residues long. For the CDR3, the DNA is TGTGCCAGCAGCTTAATAGTTGCGGGAGGGTACAATGAGCAGTTCTTC. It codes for CASSLIVAGGYNEQFF.

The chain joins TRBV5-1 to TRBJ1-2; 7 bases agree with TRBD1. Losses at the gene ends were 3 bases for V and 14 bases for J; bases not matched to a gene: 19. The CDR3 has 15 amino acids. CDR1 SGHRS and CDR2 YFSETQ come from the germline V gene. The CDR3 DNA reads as TGCGCCAGCAGCTCATCCGCCACGGGACAGATCCGATGGACCTTC. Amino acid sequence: CASSSSATGQIRWTF.

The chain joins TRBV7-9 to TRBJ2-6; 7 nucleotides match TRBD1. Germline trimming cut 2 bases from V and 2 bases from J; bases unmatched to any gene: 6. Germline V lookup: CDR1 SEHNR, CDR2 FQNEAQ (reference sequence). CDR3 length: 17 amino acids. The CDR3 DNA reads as TGTGCCAGCAGCTTACTGGGACAGAGACCTGGGGCCAACGTCCTGACTTTC. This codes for CASSLLGQRPGANVLTF.

The CDR3 region is CSASEAGERPGANVLTF. The DNA of the CDR3 is TGCAGTGCTAGTGAAGCGGGAGAACGTCCTGGGGCCAACGTCCTGACTTTC. The chain employs TRBV20-1 and TRBJ2-6, with 8 positions matching TRBD2. This CDR3 contains 17 residues. Trimming at V came to 3 bases and at J to 2 bases, leaving 9 bases not matched to a gene. CDR1 DFQATT and CDR2 SNEGSKA come from the germline V gene (reference sequence).

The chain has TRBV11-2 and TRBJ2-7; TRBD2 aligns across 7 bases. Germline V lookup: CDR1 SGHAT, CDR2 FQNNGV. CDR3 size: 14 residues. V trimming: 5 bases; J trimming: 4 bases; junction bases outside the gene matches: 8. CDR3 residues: CASSRGSSRYEQYF. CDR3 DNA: TGTGCCAGCAGCCGCGGGAGTAGCCGGTACGAGCAGTACTTC.